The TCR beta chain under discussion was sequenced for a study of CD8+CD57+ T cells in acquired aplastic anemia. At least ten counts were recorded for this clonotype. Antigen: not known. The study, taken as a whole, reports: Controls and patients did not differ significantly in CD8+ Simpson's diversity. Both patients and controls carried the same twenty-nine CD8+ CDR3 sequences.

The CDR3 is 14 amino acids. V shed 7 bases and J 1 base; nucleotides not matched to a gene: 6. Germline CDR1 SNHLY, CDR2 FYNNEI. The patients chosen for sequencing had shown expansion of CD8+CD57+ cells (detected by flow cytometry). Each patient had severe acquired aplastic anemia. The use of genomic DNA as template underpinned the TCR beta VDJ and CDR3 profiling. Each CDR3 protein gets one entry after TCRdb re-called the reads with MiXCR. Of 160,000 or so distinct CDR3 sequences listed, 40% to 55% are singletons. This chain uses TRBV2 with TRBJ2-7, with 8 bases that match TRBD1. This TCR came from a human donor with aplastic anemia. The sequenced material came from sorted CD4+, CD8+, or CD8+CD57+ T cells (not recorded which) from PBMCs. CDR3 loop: CASKTGDGSYEQYF. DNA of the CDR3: TGTGCCAGCAAGACAGGGGACGGGTCCTACGAGCAGTACTTC.